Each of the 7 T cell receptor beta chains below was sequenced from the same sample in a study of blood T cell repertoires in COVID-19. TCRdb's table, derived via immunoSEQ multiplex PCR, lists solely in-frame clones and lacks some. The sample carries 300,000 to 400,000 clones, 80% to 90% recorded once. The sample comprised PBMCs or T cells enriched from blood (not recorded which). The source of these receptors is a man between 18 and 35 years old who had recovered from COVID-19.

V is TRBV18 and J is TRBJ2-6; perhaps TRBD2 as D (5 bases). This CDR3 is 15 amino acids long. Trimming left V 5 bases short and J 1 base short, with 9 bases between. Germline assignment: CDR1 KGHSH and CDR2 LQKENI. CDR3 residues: CASSSEGSGANVLTF. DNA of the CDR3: TGTGCCAGCTCATCCGAGGGATCTGGGGCCAACGTCCTGACTTTC. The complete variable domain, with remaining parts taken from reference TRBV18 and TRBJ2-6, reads NAGVMQNPRHLVRRRGQEARLRCSPMKGHSHVYWYRQLPEEGLKFMVYLQKENIIDESGMPKERFSAEFPKEGPSILRIQQVVRGDSAAYFCASSSEGSGANVLTFGAGSRLTVL.

CDR3 amino acids: CASSPLDNNGNTIYF. CDR3 nucleotide sequence: TGCGCCAGCAGCCCATTGGACAATAACGGAAACACCATATATTTT. This chain uses TRBV5-1 with TRBJ1-3; maybe TRBD1 (5 bases). The CDR3 runs 15 residues. V lost 4 bases, J lost 4 bases, and 15 bases lay in between. Germline V gene lookup returns CDR1 SGHRS and CDR2 YFSETQ.

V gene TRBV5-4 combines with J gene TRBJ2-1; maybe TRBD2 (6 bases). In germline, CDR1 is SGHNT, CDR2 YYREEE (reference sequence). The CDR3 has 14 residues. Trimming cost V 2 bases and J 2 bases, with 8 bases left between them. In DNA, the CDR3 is TGTGCCAGCAGCTTCCGGGGGACCTACAATGAGCAGTTCTTC. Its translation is CASSFRGTYNEQFF. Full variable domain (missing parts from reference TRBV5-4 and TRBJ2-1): ETGVTQSPTHLIKTRGQQVTLRCSSQSGHNTVSWYQQALGQGPQFIFQYYREEENGRGNFPPRFSGLQFPNYSSELNVNALELDDSALYLCASSFRGTYNEQFFGPGTRLTVL.

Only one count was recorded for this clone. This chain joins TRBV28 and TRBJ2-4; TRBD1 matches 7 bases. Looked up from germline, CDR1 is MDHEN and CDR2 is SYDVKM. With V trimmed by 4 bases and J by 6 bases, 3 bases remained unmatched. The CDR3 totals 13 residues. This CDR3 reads CASSWAGGNIQYF. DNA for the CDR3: TGTGCCAGCAGTTGGGCAGGGGGAAACATTCAGTACTTC. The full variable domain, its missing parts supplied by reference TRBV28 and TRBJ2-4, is DVKVTQSSRYLVKRTGEKVFLECVQDMDHENMFWYRQDPGLGLRLIYFSYDVKMKEKGDIPEGYSVSREKKERFSLILESASTNQTSMYLCASSWAGGNIQYFGAGTRLSVL.

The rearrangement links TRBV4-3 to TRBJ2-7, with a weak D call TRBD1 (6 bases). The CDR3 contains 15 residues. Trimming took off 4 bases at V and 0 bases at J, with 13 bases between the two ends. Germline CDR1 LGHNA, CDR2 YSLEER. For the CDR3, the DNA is TGCGCCAGCAGCCGGATGACAGGAGCCTCCTACGAGCAGTACTTC. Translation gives CASSRMTGASYEQYF.

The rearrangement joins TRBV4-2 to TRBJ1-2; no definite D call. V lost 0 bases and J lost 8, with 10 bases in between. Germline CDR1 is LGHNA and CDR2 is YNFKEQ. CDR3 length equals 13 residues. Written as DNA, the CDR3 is TGTGCCAGCAGCCAAGAAGGTGTCAGGGGCTACACCTTC. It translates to CASSQEGVRGYTF.

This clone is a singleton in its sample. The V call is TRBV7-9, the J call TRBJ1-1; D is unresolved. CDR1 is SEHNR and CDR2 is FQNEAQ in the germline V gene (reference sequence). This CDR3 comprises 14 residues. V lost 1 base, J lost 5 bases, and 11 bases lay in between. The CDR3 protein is CASSLEEGWTEAFF. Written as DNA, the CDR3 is TGTGCCAGCAGCTTAGAAGAGGGCTGGACTGAAGCTTTCTTT.